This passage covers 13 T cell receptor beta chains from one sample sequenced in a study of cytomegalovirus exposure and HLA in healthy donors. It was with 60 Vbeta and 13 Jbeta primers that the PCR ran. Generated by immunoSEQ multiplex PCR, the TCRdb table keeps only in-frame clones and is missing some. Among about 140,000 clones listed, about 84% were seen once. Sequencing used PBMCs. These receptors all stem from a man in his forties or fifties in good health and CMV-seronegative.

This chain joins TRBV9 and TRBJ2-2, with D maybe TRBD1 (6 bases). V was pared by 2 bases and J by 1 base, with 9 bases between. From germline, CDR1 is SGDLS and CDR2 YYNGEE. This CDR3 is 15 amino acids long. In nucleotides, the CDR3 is TGTGCCAGCAGCGTTAGACAGGTGAACACCGGGGAGCTGTTTTTT. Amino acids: CASSVRQVNTGELFF.

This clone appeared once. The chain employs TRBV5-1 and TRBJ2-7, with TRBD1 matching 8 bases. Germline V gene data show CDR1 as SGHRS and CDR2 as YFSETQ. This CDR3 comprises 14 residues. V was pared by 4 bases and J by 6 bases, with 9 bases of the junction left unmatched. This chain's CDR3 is CASSRDRISPEQYF. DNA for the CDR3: TGCGCCAGCAGCAGGGACAGGATTAGTCCCGAGCAGTACTTC.

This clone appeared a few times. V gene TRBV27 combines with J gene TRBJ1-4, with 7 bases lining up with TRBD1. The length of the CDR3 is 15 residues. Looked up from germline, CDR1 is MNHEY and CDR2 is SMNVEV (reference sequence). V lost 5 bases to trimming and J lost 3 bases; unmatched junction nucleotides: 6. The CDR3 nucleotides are TGTGCCAGCAGTATTCACAGGGGATCTAATGAAAAACTGTTTTTT. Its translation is CASSIHRGSNEKLFF.

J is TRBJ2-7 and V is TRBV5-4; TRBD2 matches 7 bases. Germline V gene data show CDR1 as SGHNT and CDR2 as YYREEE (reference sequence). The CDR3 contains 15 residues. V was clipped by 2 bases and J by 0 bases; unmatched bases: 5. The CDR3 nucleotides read TGTGCCAGCAGCTTAAGCGGGAAGACCTCCTACGAGCAGTACTTC. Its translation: CASSLSGKTSYEQYF. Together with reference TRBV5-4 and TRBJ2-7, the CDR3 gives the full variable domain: ETGVTQSPTHLIKTRGQQVTLRCSSQSGHNTVSWYQQALGQGPQFIFQYYREEENGRGNFPPRFSGLQFPNYSSELNVNALELDDSALYLCASSLSGKTSYEQYFGPGTRLTVT.

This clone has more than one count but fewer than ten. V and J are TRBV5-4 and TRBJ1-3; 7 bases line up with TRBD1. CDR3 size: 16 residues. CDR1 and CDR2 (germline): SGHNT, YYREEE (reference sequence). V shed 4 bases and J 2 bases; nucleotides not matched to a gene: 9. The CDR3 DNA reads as TGTGCCAGCAGCAGCCAGACAGGGATAACTGGAAACACCATATATTTT. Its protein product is CASSSQTGITGNTIYF.

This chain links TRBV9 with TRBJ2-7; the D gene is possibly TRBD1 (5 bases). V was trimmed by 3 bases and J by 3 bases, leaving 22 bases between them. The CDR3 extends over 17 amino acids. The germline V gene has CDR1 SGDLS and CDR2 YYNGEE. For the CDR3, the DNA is TGTGCCAGCAGCGCCAACGGGTCTTTCTGGACAAGCTACGAGCAGTACTTC. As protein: CASSANGSFWTSYEQYF.

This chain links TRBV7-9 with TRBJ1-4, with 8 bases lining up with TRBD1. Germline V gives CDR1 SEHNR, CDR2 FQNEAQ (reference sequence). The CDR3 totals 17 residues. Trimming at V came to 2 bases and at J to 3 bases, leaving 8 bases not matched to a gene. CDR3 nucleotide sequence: TGTGCCAGCAGCTTACCAGGGGGCGCGCGGGCTAATGAAAAACTGTTTTTT. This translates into CASSLPGGARANEKLFF.

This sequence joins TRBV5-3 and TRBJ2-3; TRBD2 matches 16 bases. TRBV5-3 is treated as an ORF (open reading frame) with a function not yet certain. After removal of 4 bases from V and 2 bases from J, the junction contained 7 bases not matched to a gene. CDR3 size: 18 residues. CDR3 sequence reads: CARSPEGTSGGDTDTQYF. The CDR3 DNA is TGTGCCAGAAGCCCAGAAGGGACTAGCGGGGGGGACACAGATACGCAGTATTTT.

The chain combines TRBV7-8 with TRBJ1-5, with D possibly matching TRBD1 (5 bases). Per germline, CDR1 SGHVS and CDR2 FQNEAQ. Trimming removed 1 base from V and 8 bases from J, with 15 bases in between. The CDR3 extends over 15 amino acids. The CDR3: CASSLGSGGWEPQHF. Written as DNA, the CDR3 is TGTGCCAGCAGCTTAGGAAGCGGGGGATGGGAGCCCCAGCATTTT.

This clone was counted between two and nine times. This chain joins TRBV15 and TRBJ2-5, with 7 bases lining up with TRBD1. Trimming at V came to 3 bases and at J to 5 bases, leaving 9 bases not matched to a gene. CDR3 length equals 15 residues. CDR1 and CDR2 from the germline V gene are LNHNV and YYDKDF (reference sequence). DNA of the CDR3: TGTGCCACCAGCAGTGAAAGAGGGGGCGGGGAGACCCAGTACTTC. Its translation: CATSSERGGGETQYF.

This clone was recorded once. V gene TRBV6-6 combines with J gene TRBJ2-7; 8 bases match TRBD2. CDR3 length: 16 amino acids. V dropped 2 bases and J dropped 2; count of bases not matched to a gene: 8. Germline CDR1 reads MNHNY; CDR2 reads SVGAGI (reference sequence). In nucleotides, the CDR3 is TGTGCCAGCAGTTACGGCGGCGGGAGGACCGCCTACGAGCAGTACTTC. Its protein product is CASSYGGGRTAYEQYF.

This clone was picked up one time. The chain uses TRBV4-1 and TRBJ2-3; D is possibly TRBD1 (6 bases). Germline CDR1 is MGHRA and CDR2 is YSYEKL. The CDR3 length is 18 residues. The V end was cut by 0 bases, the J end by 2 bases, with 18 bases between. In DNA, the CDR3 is TGCGCCAGCAGCCAAGATGGGATGGGCAGGGGCCACACAGATACGCAGTATTTT. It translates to CASSQDGMGRGHTDTQYF.

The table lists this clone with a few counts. CDR3 nucleotide sequence: TGTGCCAGCAGTGAAGCGGGGGGTGGGACAGGGGCCTCACCCCTCCACTTT. Protein: CASSEAGGGTGASPLHF. This chain uses TRBV6-1 with TRBJ1-6, with TRBD1 identical over 10 bases. Trimming at V came to 0 bases and at J to 10 bases, leaving 9 bases not matched to a gene. CDR1 is MNHNS and CDR2 is SASEGT in the germline V gene. This CDR3 is built from 17 residues.